The clone carrying this T cell receptor beta chain has a handful of counts. No antigen is known for it. The sequenced template was cDNA made from the entire isolated RNA. Produced via immunoSEQ multiplex PCR; TCRdb's table is partial and in-frame only. The table has around 710,000 clones, around 12% seen once. This entry comes from a study of beta chain features in type 1 diabetes. Study-wide points: Amplification by PCR could prefer shorter templates, with the same effect in patients and controls. Significant though moderate, a shortening of TCRB CDR3s appeared in all four CD4+ subsets of Type 1 diabetes patients. Within the patient group, naive, central memory and Treg TCRB repertoires appeared more similar to each other than within healthy donors.

Sorted CD4+ subsets: naive, central memory, regulatory, stem cell-like memory (CD45RO/CCR7/CD25/CD127/CD95/CD27 panel). All of the sorted populations showed purity greater than 95%. The TCR comes from a man in his thirties or forties with type 1 diabetes. Source material: naive CD4+ T cells from blood.

The CDR3 is CASSFGGTAPNEQFF. CDR3 in DNA: TGCGCCAGCAGCTTTGGGGGGACAGCCCCCAATGAGCAGTTCTTC. The gene calls are TRBV5-1 and TRBJ2-1; D perhaps matches TRBD1 (7 bases). CDR3 length: 15 residues. CDR1 is SGHRS, CDR2 YFSETQ, per germline. V lost 2 bases and J 6 bases, leaving 15 bases between the germline ends.